This T cell receptor (beta chain) comes out of a study of vaccination effects on CD4 cells after COVID-19. Study-wide context: Post-vaccine draws lagged the second dose by a median of 72 days.

Only in-frame clones appear in the TCRdb table, and some are missing; sequencing was by immunoSEQ multiplex PCR. The table includes fewer than 85,000 clones, around 74% detected once. Of note for this clone: Its matching antigen is unknown.

Per germline, CDR1 ENHRY and CDR2 SYGVKD. V lost 5 bases to trimming and J lost 0 bases, with 9 bases between them. This CDR3 has 14 residues. Once cultured for under 11 days, the cells underwent separation to obtain CD4+ T cells. Each person got two doses of an mRNA SARS-CoV-2 vaccine, BNT162b2 or mRNA-1273. The receptor's source is a human donor who received a COVID-19 vaccine. Specimen: CD4+ T cells from PBMCs cultured without peptide, collected after COVID-19 vaccination. The J gene is TRBJ2-3, the V gene TRBV10-3; the D gene is possibly TRBD2 (6 bases). The CDR3 is CAISPGGSTDTQYF. In DNA, the CDR3 is TGTGCCATCAGTCCCGGGGGTAGCACAGATACGCAGTATTTT.